The 17 T cell receptor beta chains below all came from one sample that was sequenced in a study of blood T cell repertoires in COVID-19. Only in-frame clones appear in the TCRdb table, and some are missing; sequencing was by immunoSEQ multiplex PCR. This sample carries about 70,000 clones, about four fifths of them seen once, and the ten largest clones take around 27%. Sequencing used peripheral blood. The receptors here all came from a woman older than 75 with active or convalescent COVID-19.

This clone occurred once. This chain joins TRBV4-1 and TRBJ1-4; the match to TRBD1 covers 7 bases. V trimming: 2 bases; J trimming: 4 bases; junction bases outside the gene matches: 13. There are 18 residues in the CDR3. Germline CDR1 reads MGHRA; CDR2 reads YSYEKL. DNA of the CDR3: TGCGCCAGCAGCCAACCCGGGGCAGGGGGGATCTTTAATGAAAAACTGTTTTTT. Translation: CASSQPGAGGIFNEKLFF.

J is TRBJ1-5 and V is TRBV28; D unclear. V lost 6 bases to trimming and J lost 2 bases, with 8 bases between them. Germline loops: CDR1 MDHEN, CDR2 SYDVKM. CDR3 length: 13 amino acids. The CDR3 loop is CASRSRRNQPQHF. The CDR3 DNA follows: TGTGCCAGCAGATCCCGTCGCAATCAGCCCCAGCATTTT.

This clone was recorded at least ten times. The chain is built from TRBV5-5 and TRBJ1-2; TRBD1 aligns across 7 bases. J gave up 0 bases and V 1 base, and 9 bases lay outside the gene matches. CDR3 length equals 17 residues. Looked up from germline, CDR1 is SGHKS and CDR2 is YYEKEE (reference sequence). CDR3 DNA: TGTGCCAGCAGCTTGAGGGAACTCAGGGGGGCTAACTATGGCTACACCTTC. This gives the protein CASSLRELRGANYGYTF.

This clone was found once. The V call is TRBV5-6, the J call TRBJ1-2, with 11 nucleotides matching TRBD1. Germline CDR1 is SGHDT and CDR2 is YYEEEE. V was pared by 0 bases and J by 6 bases, with 4 bases of the junction left unmatched. The CDR3 is 15 residues long. The CDR3 bases are TGTGCCAGCAGCTTGGCATTGGACAGGGGGCATGGCTACACCTTC. It is translated as CASSLALDRGHGYTF.

Points on this clone: The germline gene is not matched at one end of the junction; a read error may be the cause. The rearrangement uses TRBV7-7 and TRBJ2-1; 8 nucleotides line up with TRBD1. Germline V gene data show CDR1 as SSHAT and CDR2 as FNYEAQ (reference sequence). The CDR3 length is 17 residues. The CDR3 sequence is CASSPNADRAVLNEQFF. DNA for the CDR3: TGTGCTAGCAGCCCCAACGCGGACAGGGCCGTTTTGAATGAGCAGTTCTTC.

V gene TRBV7-2 combines with J gene TRBJ1-2; the match to TRBD1 covers 8 bases. V gave up 6 bases and J gave up 14 bases; unmatched junction bases: 11. Germline-derived CDR1 and CDR2 are SGHTA and FQGNSA. This CDR3 comprises 12 residues. This CDR3 is CASRRAGGRSTF. CDR3 DNA sequence: TGTGCCAGCAGGCGGGCAGGGGGCCGTAGTACCTTC.

The chain joins TRBV27 to TRBJ1-5; D uncertain. Germline-derived CDR1 and CDR2 are MNHEY and SMNVEV (reference sequence). V lost 2 bases and J lost 4, with 18 bases in between. The CDR3 extends over 17 amino acids. This CDR3 reads CASSLSQTGGRNQPQHF. The DNA of the CDR3 is TGTGCCAGCAGTTTAAGCCAGACCGGAGGCCGAAATCAGCCCCAGCATTTT.

This clone came up once. The chain carries TRBV5-4 and TRBJ2-3; D is possibly TRBD1 (5 bases). V lost 5 bases to trimming and J lost 0 bases, with 10 bases between them. CDR3 length: 14 residues. The germline V gene has CDR1 SGHNT and CDR2 YYREEE (reference sequence). CDR3 sequence: CASSSGSSTDTQYF. DNA of the CDR3: TGTGCCAGCAGTTCAGGGTCTAGCACAGATACGCAGTATTTT.

The chain couples TRBV18 to TRBJ1-1; 8 positions agree with TRBD1. Germline CDR1 reads KGHSH; CDR2 reads LQKENI. The length of the CDR3 is 16 residues. The ends lost 4 bases at V and 1 base at J; junction bases unmatched: 8. The CDR3 DNA sequence: TGTGCCAGCTCACAAAACCAGGGGGCGGGGAACACTGAAGCTTTCTTT. This gives the protein CASSQNQGAGNTEAFF.

V is TRBV12-3 or TRBV12-4 and J is TRBJ2-3; a weak D match, TRBD2 (6 bases). The V gene lost 6 bases and the J gene lost 5 bases, with 12 bases spanning the gap. CDR3 size: 13 residues. DNA for the CDR3: TGTGCCAGCAGCCTAAGCGGGTTAGATACGCAGTATTTT. This encodes CASSLSGLDTQYF.

This chain joins TRBV24-1 and TRBJ1-5; tentative D call: TRBD1 (5 bases). V was cut by 5 bases and J by 0 bases, with 13 bases left in between. This CDR3 has 16 residues. Germline CDR1 KGHDR, CDR2 SFDVKD. CDR3 region: CATSAPGSNSNQPQHF. CDR3 in DNA: TGTGCCACCAGTGCCCCAGGGTCCAATAGCAATCAGCCCCAGCATTTT.

CDR3 sequence: CASSPQRGFHEKLFF. The CDR3 DNA reads TGTGCCAGCAGTCCCCAGAGGGGGTTTCATGAAAAACTGTTTTTT. The V gene is TRBV27, the J gene TRBJ1-4, with a weak D call TRBD1 (6 bases). The CDR3 totals 15 residues. Germline V gives CDR1 MNHEY, CDR2 SMNVEV (reference sequence). V lost 5 bases to trimming and J lost 6 bases, with 16 bases between them.

CDR3 DNA: TGTGCCAGCAGCTTAGGGGTAGGCGGGACTGAAGCTTTCTTT. This encodes CASSLGVGGTEAFF. V gene TRBV7-9 combines with J gene TRBJ1-1; no firm D call. Trimming removed 1 base at V and 5 bases at J, with 11 bases between. This CDR3 region has 14 residues. Germline values: CDR1 SEHNR, CDR2 FQNEAQ (reference sequence).

The CDR3 coding sequence is TGTGCCAGCAGCTTAGGGGCTACCTACGAGCAGTACTTC. Translated: CASSLGATYEQYF. V and J are TRBV7-6 and TRBJ2-7; D gene uncertain. Germline V gene data show CDR1 as SGHVS and CDR2 as FNYEAQ. V was cut by 1 base and J by 2 bases, with 6 bases left in between. This CDR3 region has 13 residues.

The chain joins TRBV10-3 to TRBJ1-1; 7 nucleotides align to TRBD1. With V trimmed by 10 bases and J by 3 bases, 2 bases remained unmatched. There are 11 residues in the CDR3. The germline CDR1 and CDR2 sequences are ENHRY and SYGVKD. The CDR3 loop reads CATGGDTEAFF. Here the CDR3 DNA reads TGTGCCACAGGGGGAGACACTGAAGCTTTCTTT.

This chain uses TRBV11-3 with TRBJ2-3; D gene uncertain. The CDR3 length is 14 residues. V lost 1 base, J lost 2 bases, and 7 bases lay in between. CDR1 and CDR2 (germline): SGHNT, YENEEA. CDR3 coding DNA: TGTGCCAGCAGCTTAGGACTTGACACAGATACGCAGTATTTT. Protein sequence: CASSLGLDTDTQYF.

The V call is TRBV3-1 (or the pseudogene TRBV3-2), the J call TRBJ1-5; a weak D match, TRBD1 (5 bases). This CDR3 spans 16 amino acids. The V and J ends lost 3 bases and 0 bases respectively, with 12 bases between them. CDR1 and CDR2 (germline): LGHDT, YNNKEL (reference sequence). CDR3 DNA: TGTGCCAGCAGCCAGGAGGGGCCAGGTAGCAATCAGCCCCAGCATTTT. Its translation: CASSQEGPGSNQPQHF.